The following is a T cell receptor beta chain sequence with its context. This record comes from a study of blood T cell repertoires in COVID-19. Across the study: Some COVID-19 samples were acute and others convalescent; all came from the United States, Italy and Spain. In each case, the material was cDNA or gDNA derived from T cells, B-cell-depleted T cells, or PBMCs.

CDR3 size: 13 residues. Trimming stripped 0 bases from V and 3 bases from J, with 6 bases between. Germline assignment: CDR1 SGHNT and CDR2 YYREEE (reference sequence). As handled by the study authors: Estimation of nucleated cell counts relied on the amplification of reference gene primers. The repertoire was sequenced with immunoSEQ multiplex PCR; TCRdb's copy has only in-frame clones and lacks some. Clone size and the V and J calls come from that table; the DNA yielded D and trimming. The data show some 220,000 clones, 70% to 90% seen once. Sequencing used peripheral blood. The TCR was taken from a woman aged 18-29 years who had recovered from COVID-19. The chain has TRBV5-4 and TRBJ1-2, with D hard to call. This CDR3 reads CASSLASDYGYTF. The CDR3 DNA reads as TGTGCCAGCAGCTTGGCGTCGGACTATGGCTACACCTTC.